One sample yielded the 32 T cell receptor beta chains listed below, sequenced in a study of cytotoxic CD8 clonotypes in ibrutinib-treated CLL listed by TCRdb under 2021. Library prep was done by the immunoSEQ multiplex PCR assay. TCRdb's version of the immuneACCESS table is confined to in-frame rearrangements and falls short of the full clone set. An unresolved V gene accounts for under half of the shortfall where checked; the remainder is of unknown origin. In all, the sample holds 300,000 to 400,000 clones, and roughly 67% of those were seen once. Clones ranked in the top ten supply 6.3% of the sample. This specimen was PBMCs, taken after 36 months of ibrutinib treatment. The receptors derive from a human donor with chronic lymphocytic leukemia.

V usage is TRBV27 and J usage is TRBJ1-4; D unresolved. From germline, CDR1 is MNHEY and CDR2 SMNVEV (reference sequence). The CDR3 has 14 residues. Trimming stripped 2 bases from V and 0 bases from J, with 4 bases between. The CDR3 nucleotides are TGTGCCAGCAGTTTAGGGACAACTAATGAAAAACTGTTTTTT. This encodes CASSLGTTNEKLFF.

The V gene is TRBV7-9, the J gene TRBJ2-7, with 7 bases matching TRBD1. The CDR3 totals 14 residues. CDR1 is SEHNR, CDR2 FQNEAQ, per germline (reference sequence). Losses at the gene ends were 5 bases for V and 0 bases for J; bases not matched to a gene: 4. The chain's CDR3 is CASSHRQGSYEQYF. CDR3 sequence (DNA): TGTGCCAGCAGCCACAGACAGGGCTCCTACGAGCAGTACTTC.

In its sample, this clone was seen a few times. The chain carries TRBV19 and TRBJ1-5; D uncertain. The germline gives CDR1 LNHDA, CDR2 SQIVND (reference sequence). The CDR3 spans 15 residues. Deletions cut 2 bases from V and 0 bases from J, with 8 bases between. The chain's CDR3 is CASSISGNSNQPQHF. The CDR3 coding sequence is TGTGCCAGTAGTATAAGTGGAAATAGCAATCAGCCCCAGCATTTT.

V and J are TRBV6-5 and TRBJ2-3, with D possibly TRBD2 on 6 matching bases. This CDR3 comprises 15 residues. Trimming removed 4 bases from V and 0 bases from J, with 11 bases in between. Germline loops: CDR1 MNHEY, CDR2 SVGAGI. CDR3 sequence reads: CASSSTAGSTDTQYF. CDR3 coding DNA: TGTGCCAGCAGTTCTACGGCGGGAAGCACAGATACGCAGTATTTT.

The chain has TRBV15 and TRBJ2-2; no clear D gene. Per the germline V gene, CDR1 is LNHNV and CDR2 is YYDKDF (reference sequence). Trimming took off 3 bases at V and 3 bases at J, with 8 bases between the two ends. The CDR3 runs to 14 residues. CDR3 nucleotide sequence: TGTGCCACCAGCAGGCAATCCTACACCGGGGAGCTGTTTTTT. Translated, it gives CATSRQSYTGELFF. Filled out from reference TRBV15 and TRBJ2-2, the complete variable domain reads DAMVIQNPRYQVTQFGKPVTLSCSQTLNHNVMYWYQQKSSQAPKLLFHYYDKDFNNEADTPDNFQSRRPNTSFCFLDIRSPGLGDTAMYLCATSRQSYTGELFFGEGSRLTVL.

This chain joins TRBV5-6 and TRBJ2-1, with unresolved D. Trimming took off 4 bases at V and 3 bases at J, with 14 bases between the two ends. This CDR3 is built from 15 residues. The germline CDR1 and CDR2 sequences are SGHDT and YYEEEE. CDR3: CASSPRARLYNEQFF. CDR3 in DNA: TGTGCCAGCAGCCCCCGGGCTCGCCTCTACAATGAGCAGTTCTTC. The whole variable domain, filled in from reference TRBV5-6 and TRBJ2-1, reads DAGVTQSPTHLIKTRGQQVTLRCSPKSGHDTVSWYQQALGQGPQFIFQYYEEEERQRGNFPDRFSGHQFPNYSSELNVNALLLGDSALYLCASSPRARLYNEQFFGPGTRLTVL.

This clone was seen a handful of times. The rearrangement links TRBV11-2 to TRBJ2-7, with TRBD1 matching 9 bases. From germline, CDR1 is SGHAT and CDR2 FQNNGV. The V and J ends lost 5 bases and 1 base, in that order; junction bases with no gene match: 6. This CDR3 is built from 15 residues. CDR3 sequence reads: CASSHPGTGSYEQYF. The CDR3 DNA reads as TGTGCCAGCAGCCACCCCGGGACAGGGTCCTACGAGCAGTACTTC.

The chain couples TRBV6-5 to TRBJ1-1; 10 positions agree with TRBD1. The CDR3 runs 14 residues. V lost 2 bases, J lost 4 bases, and 1 base stayed unmatched. Germline V gene sequence: CDR1 MNHEY, CDR2 SVGAGI. CDR3 in DNA: TGTGCCAGCAGTTACGACAGGGGGCTCACTGAAGCTTTCTTT. Protein product: CASSYDRGLTEAFF.

The chain combines TRBV7-4 with TRBJ2-1, with D possibly TRBD2 on 5 matching bases. Germline CDR1 and CDR2: SGHVT and SQSDAQ. This CDR3 has 14 residues. V was clipped by 11 bases and J by 0 bases, with 14 bases between them. CDR3 residues: CAGPHGDSYNEQFF. The CDR3 DNA follows: TGTGCCGGCCCCCACGGGGACTCCTACAATGAGCAGTTCTTC.

This clone has only one observation. The chain combines TRBV18 with TRBJ1-4; D not certain. Trimming cost V 3 bases and J 5 bases, with 4 bases left between them. Germline values: CDR1 KGHSH, CDR2 LQKENI. The length of the CDR3 is 12 residues. The CDR3 bases are TGTGCCAGCTCACCCGCGAATGAAAAACTGTTTTTT. It specifies CASSPANEKLFF.

The chain couples TRBV7-9 to TRBJ2-1; D is uncertain. With 5 bases removed from V and 6 bases from J, the gap between germline ends came to 23 bases. CDR3 size: 17 residues. Germline V CDR1 and CDR2: SEHNR, FQNEAQ (reference sequence). CDR3 DNA sequence: TGTGCCAGCAGCCTCCGACCGGGCCCCCTGGCCTCCAATGAGCAGTTCTTC. It codes for CASSLRPGPLASNEQFF. Full variable domain (remainder filled in from reference TRBV7-9 and TRBJ2-1): DTGVSQNPRHKITKRGQNVTFRCDPISEHNRLYWYRQTLGQGPEFLTYFQNEAQLEKSRLLSDRFSAERPKGSFSTLEIQRTEQGDSAMYLCASSLRPGPLASNEQFFGPGTRLTVL.

This clone occurred a few times. The V call is TRBV2, the J call TRBJ1-1, with 9 bases identical to TRBD1. Trimming at V came to 6 bases and at J to 1 base, leaving 3 bases not matched to a gene. This CDR3 region has 14 residues. Germline lookup yields CDR1 SNHLY and CDR2 FYNNEI. The chain's CDR3 is CASRPDRGNTEAFF. CDR3 in DNA: TGTGCCAGCAGACCGGACAGGGGGAACACTGAAGCTTTCTTT.

The rearrangement joins TRBV7-3 to TRBJ2-1, with 8 positions matching TRBD2. CDR3 length: 16 amino acids. Per the germline V gene, CDR1 is SGHTA and CDR2 is FQGTGA. Losses at the gene ends were 1 base for V and 3 bases for J; bases not matched to a gene: 5. The DNA of the CDR3 is TGTGCCAGCAGCTTAATGGGTCTAGCGGGCTACAATGAGCAGTTCTTC. This codes for CASSLMGLAGYNEQFF.

On this clone itself: The junction does not match germline at one end; this may be a read error. This chain uses TRBV5-1 with TRBJ2-5, with TRBD2 as a possible D gene (7 bases). The germline V gene encodes CDR1 SGHRS and CDR2 YFSETQ. The CDR3 spans 14 residues. CDR3 DNA sequence: TGCGCCAGCAGATTGGGGGGGACACAAGAGACCCAGTACTTC. As protein: CASRLGGTQETQYF.

The chain joins TRBV5-4 to TRBJ2-2; D gene uncertain. CDR3 length: 14 amino acids. The V end lost 4 bases, the J end lost 1 base, and 8 bases lay between the germline ends. Germline CDR1 reads SGHNT; CDR2 reads YYREEE (reference sequence). CDR3 nucleotide sequence: TGTGCCAGCAGCCAAGAGAAGAACACCGGGGAGCTGTTTTTT. Translated: CASSQEKNTGELFF.

This clone was seen a few times. The rearrangement links TRBV7-7 to TRBJ2-1; 12 bases match TRBD2. The V gene's germline CDR1 is SSHAT and CDR2 FNYEAQ (reference sequence). This CDR3 spans 16 amino acids. Trimming removed 1 base from V and 6 bases from J; junction bases left unmatched: 4. The CDR3 DNA sequence: TGTGCCAGCAGCTTAGGTCTAGCGGGAGGGGGCAATGAGCAGTTCTTC. Amino acid sequence: CASSLGLAGGGNEQFF.

The chain employs TRBV7-2 and TRBJ1-5; D might be TRBD1 (5 bases). The CDR3 totals 15 residues. V was pared by 2 bases and J by 1 base, with 9 bases between. Germline V gives CDR1 SGHTA, CDR2 FQGNSA. CDR3 nucleotide sequence: TGTGCCAGCAGCTTATGGAGGGGAAGCAATCAGCCCCAGCATTTT. Residues: CASSLWRGSNQPQHF.

This rearrangement joins TRBV5-1 to TRBJ2-7; 7 bases are a match to TRBD1. The V and J ends lost 2 bases and 0 bases, in that order; junction bases with no gene match: 8. CDR3 size: 16 residues. The V gene's germline CDR1 is SGHRS and CDR2 YFSETQ. CDR3 sequence: CASSLTAGGTSYEQYF. Here the CDR3 DNA reads TGCGCCAGCAGCTTAACGGCAGGGGGTACCTCCTACGAGCAGTACTTC.

This rearrangement joins TRBV6-5 to TRBJ2-7; TRBD2 matches at 8 bases. There are 14 residues in the CDR3. Trimming at V came to 7 bases and at J to 5 bases, leaving 10 bases not matched to a gene. Per the germline V gene, CDR1 is MNHEY and CDR2 is SVGAGI. The CDR3 DNA reads TGTGCCAGCACCCCAAGGCGGGGGGCGGACGAGCAGTACTTC. Its translation is CASTPRRGADEQYF.

The gene calls are TRBV5-4 and TRBJ2-7, with 11 nucleotides matching TRBD2. Germline V gene sequence: CDR1 SGHNT, CDR2 YYREEE (reference sequence). V was clipped by 9 bases and J by 3 bases; unmatched bases: 2. The CDR3 has 12 amino acids. The CDR3 spells CAIGTSGYEQYF. The CDR3 DNA reads as TGTGCCATCGGGACTAGCGGCTACGAGCAGTACTTC.

The rearrangement links TRBV5-6 to TRBJ2-7; D may be TRBD1 (7 bases). The CDR3 length is 13 residues. Deletions cut 3 bases from V and 7 bases from J, with 14 bases between. CDR1 and CDR2 (germline): SGHDT, YYEEEE. CDR3 sequence reads: CASSWRGPTEQYF. Here the CDR3 DNA reads TGTGCCAGCAGCTGGAGGGGGCCAACGGAGCAGTACTTC.

The genes are TRBV4-1 and TRBJ1-2, with TRBD1 as a possible D gene (6 bases). V dropped 1 base and J dropped 2 bases, with 11 bases sitting between them. The CDR3 is 15 residues long. Germline CDR1 reads MGHRA; CDR2 reads YSYEKL. The CDR3 DNA is TGCGCCAGCAGCCAAGGGGCCGACAGGAACTATGGCTACACCTTC. Protein product: CASSQGADRNYGYTF.

Written as DNA, the CDR3 is TGTGCCAGCAGCTTCGGACTTGGGGAGCAGTACTTC. Amino acid sequence: CASSFGLGEQYF. J is TRBJ2-7 and V is TRBV11-1; perhaps TRBD2 as D (5 bases). Germline V gene lookup returns CDR1 SGHAT and CDR2 FQDESV (reference sequence). V was shortened by 3 bases and J by 7 bases, with 10 bases between the two germline ends. The CDR3 is 12 amino acids.

The chain couples TRBV2 to TRBJ2-5, with D possibly being TRBD2 (5 bases). The CDR3 runs to 16 residues. The ends were cut back, 4 bases at V and 2 bases at J, with 17 bases in the middle. Germline CDR1 is SNHLY and CDR2 is FYNNEI. The CDR3 is CASSGKGSERQETQYF. CDR3 sequence (DNA): TGTGCCAGCAGTGGGAAGGGTAGCGAGCGGCAAGAGACCCAGTACTTC.

The chain is built from TRBV2 and TRBJ1-5, with 7 bases lining up with TRBD1. CDR3 length equals 19 residues. The V gene end was trimmed by 3 bases and the J gene end by 4 bases; junction bases not matched to a gene: 18. Germline V gives CDR1 SNHLY, CDR2 FYNNEI. DNA for the CDR3: TGTGCCAGCAGTGAGCCAGTCGGACAGGCCTGGGGCCCTAATCAGCCCCAGCATTTT. It encodes CASSEPVGQAWGPNQPQHF.

This clone was observed a handful of times. J is TRBJ2-6 and V is TRBV7-9; weak D call: TRBD1 (6 bases). Germline V gives CDR1 SEHNR, CDR2 FQNEAQ (reference sequence). V lost 7 bases to trimming and J lost 1 base, with 11 bases between them. CDR3 length: 15 residues. The DNA of the CDR3 is TGTGCCAGCATCATGGGGGCTTCTGGGGCCAACGTCCTGACTTTC. This codes for CASIMGASGANVLTF.

In this sample, this clone turned up a few times. This rearrangement joins TRBV27 to TRBJ2-2; TRBD2 matches 11 bases. V was clipped by 4 bases and J by 2 bases; unmatched bases: 3. Germline values: CDR1 MNHEY, CDR2 SMNVEV (reference sequence). The CDR3 contains 16 residues. CDR3 coding DNA: TGTGCCAGCAGTTATAGCGGGAGGGCCAACACCGGGGAGCTGTTTTTT. Amino acid sequence: CASSYSGRANTGELFF.

The V gene is TRBV6-1, the J gene TRBJ1-2; the D gene is possibly TRBD1 (5 bases). From germline, CDR1 is MNHNS and CDR2 SASEGT. Trimming stripped 4 bases from V and 5 bases from J, with 14 bases between. This CDR3 is built from 14 residues. In DNA form, the CDR3 reads TGTGCCAGCAGTGTAACCGGGACGGATTATGGCTACACCTTC. Translating it yields CASSVTGTDYGYTF.

This clone was counted between two and nine times. The V and J genes are TRBV9 and TRBJ2-3, with unresolved D. Trimming left V 0 bases short and J 1 base short, with 6 bases between. The CDR3 totals 14 residues. The germline V gene has CDR1 SGDLS and CDR2 YYNGEE. CDR3 coding DNA: TGTGCCAGCAGCGTAGGCCCAGGCACAGATACGCAGTATTTT. This translates into CASSVGPGTDTQYF.

The rearrangement links TRBV6-1 to TRBJ1-2; TRBD1 matches at 7 bases. V gave up 1 base and J gave up 6 bases; unmatched junction bases: 2. There are 13 residues in the CDR3. CDR1 and CDR2 (germline): MNHNS, SASEGT. The CDR3 DNA reads as TGTGCCAGCAGTGAAGTCGGGACAGATGGCTACACCTTC. As protein: CASSEVGTDGYTF.

There are a few counts of this clone. V is TRBV12-2 and J is TRBJ2-1. TRBV12-2 is described as a pseudogene. The CDR3 extends over 15 amino acids. The CDR3: CASRKKKAFNNEQFF. The CDR3 DNA sequence: TGTGCAAGTCGCAAAAAGAAGGCCTTTAACAATGAGCAGTTCTTC.

This clone was found once. The chain uses TRBV9 and TRBJ2-2; D not certain. V was trimmed by 1 base and J by 4 bases, leaving 14 bases between them. Germline assignment: CDR1 SGDLS and CDR2 YYNGEE. The CDR3 contains 16 residues. DNA for the CDR3: TGTGCCAGCAGCGTAACGTCTAGTGTAGGCACCGGGGAGCTGTTTTTT. Encoded protein: CASSVTSSVGTGELFF.